This entry is about one T cell receptor beta chain. The data belong to a study of blood T cell repertoires in COVID-19. Study at large: Whether acute or convalescent, the COVID-19 samples came from the United States, Italy and Spain. PBMCs, B-cell-depleted T cells, or T cells provided the cDNA or gDNA that made up the material.

Trimming removed 4 bases from V and 0 bases from J; junction bases left unmatched: 4. Germline CDR1 is SGHAT and CDR2 is FQNNGV. The length of the CDR3 is 15 residues. Methods used by the authors: Researchers report that nucleated cell counts were estimated from reference gene primer amplification. Using immunoSEQ multiplex PCR, the repertoire was profiled, and TCRdb retains in-frame clones only, with some absent. That table supplies the V and J calls and clone size; D and trimming were determined from the DNA. The sample has fewer than 500,000 clones, just over 85% seen once. The receptor was derived from a woman in her 30s with active or convalescent COVID-19. Sequenced input: peripheral blood. The chain couples TRBV11-2 to TRBJ1-1; 8 bases are a match to TRBD1. CDR3 sequence (DNA): TGTGCCAGCAGCTCACGGGACAGGATGAACACTGAAGCTTTCTTT. This encodes CASSSRDRMNTEAFF.